This T cell receptor (beta chain) stems from a study of T cell repertoires in cytomegalovirus infection. Study context: Both a matching HLA type and CMV infection were indicated by public TCR beta signatures. General study points: The study found HLA-C-restricted CMV-specific TCR beta clonotypes dominating the ex vivo response. Carriers of CMV plus the relevant HLA were identified by cumulative public TCR beta family frequency.

TCRdb reanalysed the reads using MiXCR and keeps one entry per CDR3 protein. Here the sample spans around 740,000 distinct CDR3 sequences, less than 40% being singletons. This clonotype was picked up many times. Antigen specificity is unknown. With 7 bases removed from V and 4 bases from J, the gap between germline ends came to 13 bases. The CDR3 covers 13 residues. Germline CDR1 WSHSY, CDR2 SAAADI. The chain links TRBV10-2 to TRBJ1-1; a weak D match, TRBD1 (5 bases). The clonotype comes from a human donor in good health (CMV status not recorded). Some clones in this sample may be carry-over from other donors' samples. Sequences were obtained from PBMCs. The CDR3 sequence is CASNPGPGTEAFF. Here the CDR3 DNA reads TGCGCCAGCAACCCAGGGCCAGGCACTGAAGCTTTCTTT.